This T cell receptor (beta chain) was sequenced in a study of PD-1 blockade in classical Hodgkin lymphoma. Overall study: Patients were treated with nivolumab at 3 mg/kg, and this was given intravenously every 2 weeks.

Whole-study results and caveats: Initiation of nivolumab under 1 year after ASCT led to exclusion of patients. Newly diagnosed and completely responding patients shared comparable baseline diversity. TCR diversity at baseline was reported to be reduced in newly diagnosed patients relative to healthy donors.

CDR3 length: 16 residues. The germline CDR1 and CDR2 sequences are SEHNR and FQNEAQ (reference sequence). Unmatched junction bases numbered 11, after V lost 4 bases and J lost 4 bases. Time point meaning: cycle 4 day 1 (C4D1), after 6 weeks of nivolumab. The patients all showed relapse after autologous stem cell transplantation, while their brentuximab vedotin exposure varied. Repertoires were generated with immunoSEQ multiplex PCR, while TCRdb's copy carries only in-frame clones and drops some. The profile shows some 93,000 clones, 78% of them singletons. Points on this clone: Antigen specificity is unknown.

The TCR originated in a human donor with classical Hodgkin lymphoma. The chain has TRBV7-9 and TRBJ2-3; 7 bases align to TRBD2. The sequenced sample was peripheral blood mononuclear cells (PBMCs), obtained before the fourth cycle of nivolumab. The CDR3 DNA sequence: TGTGCCAGCAGCTCCACGGCGGCTAGCGGAGCAGATACGCAGTATTTT. Amino acid sequence: CASSSTAASGADTQYF.